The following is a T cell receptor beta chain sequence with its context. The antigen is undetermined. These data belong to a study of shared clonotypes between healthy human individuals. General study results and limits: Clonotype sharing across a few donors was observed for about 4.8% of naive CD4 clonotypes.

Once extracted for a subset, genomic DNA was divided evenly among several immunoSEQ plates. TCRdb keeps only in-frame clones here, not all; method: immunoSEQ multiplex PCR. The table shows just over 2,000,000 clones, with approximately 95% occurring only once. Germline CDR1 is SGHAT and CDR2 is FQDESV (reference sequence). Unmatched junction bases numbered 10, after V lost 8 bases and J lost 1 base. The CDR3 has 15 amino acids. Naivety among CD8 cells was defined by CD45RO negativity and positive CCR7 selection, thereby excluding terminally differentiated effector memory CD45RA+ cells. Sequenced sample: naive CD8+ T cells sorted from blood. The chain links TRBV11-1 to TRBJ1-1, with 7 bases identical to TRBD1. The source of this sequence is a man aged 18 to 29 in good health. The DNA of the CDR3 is TGTGCCAGCGGAGGGGCCGGGACAGAGAACACTGAAGCTTTCTTT. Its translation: CASGGAGTENTEAFF.